The 27 T cell receptor beta chains listed next were all sequenced from one sample in a study of T cells after somatic rescue of genetic block. Repertoires were generated with immunoSEQ multiplex PCR, while TCRdb's copy carries only in-frame clones and drops some. Counted here are fewer than 15,000 clones, less than 85% occurring once; the ten biggest clones make up 25% to 30%. The specimen sequenced was peripheral blood mononuclear cells (PBMCs). These receptors originate from a man between 18 and 35 years old.

The genes are TRBV9 and TRBJ2-3, with D unclear. With 0 bases removed from V and 4 bases from J, the gap between germline ends came to 3 bases. CDR1 is SGDLS, CDR2 YYNGEE, per germline. The CDR3 loop spans 12 amino acids. DNA of the CDR3: TGTGCCAGCAGCGTAGAGTCAGATACGCAGTATTTT. Translated: CASSVESDTQYF. The full variable domain, in which reference TRBV9 and TRBJ2-3 provide the parts outside the CDR3, is DSGVTQTPKHLITATGQRVTLRCSPRSGDLSVYWYQQSLDQGLQFLIQYYNGEERAKGNILERFSAQQFPDLHSELNLSSLELGDSALYFCASSVESDTQYFGPGTRLTVL.

The V call is TRBV5-1, the J call TRBJ2-1; 8 nucleotides line up with TRBD2. The germline CDR1 and CDR2 sequences are SGHRS and YFSETQ. The V gene end was trimmed by 3 bases and the J gene end by 5 bases; junction bases not matched to a gene: 7. CDR3 length: 15 amino acids. The CDR3 is CASSSTGTRDNEQFF. Written as DNA, the CDR3 is TGCGCCAGCAGCTCTACCGGGACTAGAGACAATGAGCAGTTCTTC.

The chain employs TRBV20-1 and TRBJ1-2; D is uncertain. With 6 bases removed from V and 5 bases from J, the gap between germline ends came to 7 bases. Germline CDR1 is DFQATT and CDR2 is SNEGSKA (reference sequence). This CDR3 has 10 residues. CDR3 sequence (DNA): TGCAGTGCCTTTCAATATGGCTACACCTTC. This gives the protein CSAFQYGYTF.

CDR3 sequence: CASSVSPGGPQSTEAFF. For the CDR3, the DNA is TGTGCCAGCAGCGTATCACCCGGGGGGCCTCAGAGCACTGAAGCTTTCTTT. The chain joins TRBV9 to TRBJ1-1; D possibly corresponds to TRBD1 (6 bases). Germline V CDR1 and CDR2: SGDLS, YYNGEE. V was pared by 1 base and J by 4 bases, with 20 bases between. The CDR3 spans 17 residues.

In the case of this clone: At one of its ends the junction is not consistent with the germline gene, which may arise from a read error. This chain connects TRBV19 to TRBJ2-2, with 11 nucleotides matching TRBD1. Germline assignment: CDR1 LNHDA and CDR2 SQIVND (reference sequence). The CDR3 totals 16 residues. In DNA, the CDR3 is TGTGCCAGTAGTTTAGAGGGACAGGGGGTACTCGGGGAGCTGTTTTTT. This sequence encodes CASSLEGQGVLGELFF. Variable domain in full (rest from reference TRBV19 and TRBJ2-2): DGGITQSPKYLFRKEGQNVTLSCEQNLNHDAMYWYRQDPGQGLRLIYYSQIVNDFQKGDIAEGYSVSREKKESFPLTVTSAQKNPTAFYLCASSLEGQGVLGELFFGEGSRLTVL.

This clone is judged medium-sized. The chain uses TRBV5-5 and TRBJ1-2, with TRBD1 matching 7 bases. Germline V lookup: CDR1 SGHKS, CDR2 YYEKEE (reference sequence). Trimming took 0 bases from V and 5 from J; bases not matched to a gene: 4. There are 14 residues in the CDR3. As DNA, the CDR3 is TGTGCCAGCAGCTTGGACAGGGGAGTGTATGGCTACACCTTC. The encoded protein is CASSLDRGVYGYTF.

This chain uses TRBV19 with TRBJ2-1; 8 nucleotides line up with TRBD2. The CDR3 runs to 16 residues. Germline V gene data show CDR1 as LNHDA and CDR2 as SQIVND (reference sequence). The J segment lost 0 bases and the V segment lost 6 bases, leaving 7 bases of the junction unmatched. The CDR3 DNA reads TGTGCCAGTAGGGGGACTAGAGCAAGCTCCTACAATGAGCAGTTCTTC. Amino acid sequence: CASRGTRASSYNEQFF.

The chain recombines TRBV7-9 with TRBJ1-1; no definite D call. Germline V gene sequence: CDR1 SEHNR, CDR2 FQNEAQ (reference sequence). The CDR3 runs to 12 residues. The V gene lost 5 bases and the J gene lost 10 bases, with 14 bases spanning the gap. CDR3 coding DNA: TGTGCCAGCAGCCTTACAACCACGAGAGCTTTCTTT. This encodes CASSLTTTRAFF.

This clone appeared a single time. V and J are TRBV7-2 and TRBJ2-7, with a possible D match to TRBD2 (5 bases). The germline V gene has CDR1 SGHTA and CDR2 FQGNSA. This CDR3 has 14 amino acids. The germline V and J ends were trimmed by 1 base and 3 bases, with 10 bases remaining between them. Here the CDR3 reads CASSLVAGFYEQYF. CDR3 in DNA: TGTGCCAGCAGCTTAGTTGCGGGTTTCTACGAGCAGTACTTC.

V and J are TRBV5-1 and TRBJ1-6; D not certain. The CDR3 contains 15 residues. V was cut by 0 bases and J by 4 bases, with 8 bases left in between. Per the germline V gene, CDR1 is SGHRS and CDR2 is YFSETQ. The CDR3 loop is CASSLGVEYNSPLHF. For the CDR3, the DNA is TGCGCCAGCAGCTTGGGGGTAGAGTATAATTCACCCCTCCACTTT.

The chain has TRBV6-5 and TRBJ1-1; a weak D match, TRBD1 (5 bases). Germline assignment: CDR1 MNHEY and CDR2 SVGAGI. V lost 2 bases and J 4 bases, leaving 17 bases between the germline ends. The CDR3 runs 16 residues. The CDR3 bases are TGTGCCAGCAGTTACGATTGGGGCAGGAAGGGCACTGAAGCTTTCTTT. Its protein is CASSYDWGRKGTEAFF.

The J gene is TRBJ2-7, the V gene TRBV30; D perhaps matches TRBD1 (5 bases). The germline V gene has CDR1 GTSNPN and CDR2 SVGIG (reference sequence). V gave up 4 bases and J gave up 0 bases, with 7 bases separating them. The CDR3 totals 12 residues. Written as DNA, the CDR3 is TGTGCCTGGATTGACAGCTCCTACGAGCAGTACTTC. Translation: CAWIDSSYEQYF.

The chain carries TRBV11-2 and TRBJ2-7; D not certain. The ends were cut back, 5 bases at V and 4 bases at J, with 9 bases in the middle. The CDR3 extends over 12 amino acids. Germline V gene sequence: CDR1 SGHAT, CDR2 FQNNGV. The CDR3 loop reads CASSHLLYEQYF. DNA for the CDR3: TGTGCCAGCAGCCACCTACTGTACGAGCAGTACTTC.

V usage is TRBV6-6 and J usage is TRBJ1-5, with unresolved D. Germline V gene data show CDR1 as MNHNY and CDR2 as SVGAGI (reference sequence). V gave up 4 bases and J gave up 6 bases, with 10 bases separating them. This CDR3 is built from 13 residues. CDR3 residues: CASSSSPRQPQHF. The CDR3 DNA follows: TGTGCCAGCAGTTCCTCCCCTCGTCAGCCCCAGCATTTT.

The J gene is TRBJ2-7, the V gene TRBV11-1; D is ambiguous. CDR3 size: 12 residues. V was trimmed by 6 bases and J by 1 base, leaving 7 bases between them. Germline CDR1 and CDR2: SGHAT and FQDESV (reference sequence). The CDR3 DNA reads as TGTGCCAGCAGAGGCACTTCCTACGAGCAGTACTTC. It translates to CASRGTSYEQYF.

The CDR3 is CASSLGLDSNQPQHF. The CDR3 region has the DNA TGCGCCAGCAGCTTGGGTCTGGATAGCAATCAGCCCCAGCATTTT. The V and J genes are TRBV5-1 and TRBJ1-5; D is ambiguous. The germline CDR1 and CDR2 sequences are SGHRS and YFSETQ. The length of the CDR3 is 15 residues. V lost 0 bases to trimming and J lost 0 bases, with 7 bases between them.

This clone is deemed large. The chain employs TRBV30 and TRBJ2-1; D is perhaps TRBD2 (5 bases). This CDR3 is built from 15 residues. Germline CDR1 GTSNPN, CDR2 SVGIG (reference sequence). Trimming removed 0 bases from V and 5 bases from J, with 14 bases in between. The CDR3 spells CAWSVQAEAHNEQFF. For the CDR3, the DNA is TGTGCCTGGAGTGTACAAGCGGAGGCCCACAATGAGCAGTTCTTC.

This clone was picked up many times. J is TRBJ2-1 and V is TRBV10-3; 9 bases are shared with TRBD2. The germline gives CDR1 ENHRY, CDR2 SYGVKD. This CDR3 spans 14 amino acids. V was clipped by 4 bases and J by 10 bases; unmatched bases: 8. The CDR3 DNA reads TGTGCCATCAGTGCCCCGGGACTAGCCGGCGAGCAGTTCTTC. Protein product: CAISAPGLAGEQFF.

About this clone itself: The junction shows a germline mismatch at one end, possibly a read error. The rearrangement joins TRBV28 to TRBJ2-2; D remains unclear. The CDR3 sequence is 10 residues long. Germline V gene data show CDR1 as MDHEN and CDR2 as SYDVKM. The CDR3 coding sequence is TGTGCCAGCAGCACCCGGGAGCTGTTTTTT. Protein sequence: CASSTRELFF.

The rearrangement links TRBV6-6 to TRBJ1-5, with no clear D. Germline V CDR1 and CDR2: MNHNY, SVGAGI (reference sequence). V was shortened by 10 bases and J by 5 bases, with 12 bases between the two germline ends. This CDR3 spans 12 amino acids. Here the CDR3 reads CAIRDVDQPQHF. Written as DNA, the CDR3 is TGTGCCATCAGAGACGTAGATCAGCCCCAGCATTTT.

The chain is built from TRBV6-6 and TRBJ2-7; 7 bases fit TRBD1. From germline, CDR1 is MNHNY and CDR2 SVGAGI (reference sequence). The ends lost 6 bases at V and 3 bases at J; junction bases unmatched: 2. This CDR3 region has 12 residues. The CDR3 is CASRDRYYEQYF. CDR3 in DNA: TGTGCCAGCAGGGACAGGTACTACGAGCAGTACTTC.

This rearrangement joins TRBV13 to TRBJ2-1; 11 nucleotides line up with TRBD2. V shed 6 bases, J shed 8 bases, and the junction held 9 bases outside the gene matches. The CDR3 runs 15 residues. The germline V gene has CDR1 PRHDT and CDR2 FYEKMQ (reference sequence). The CDR3 DNA follows: TGTGCCAGCAGTCCTCGACTAGCGGGGACCCATGAGCAGTTCTTC. Its protein is CASSPRLAGTHEQFF.

The V call is TRBV7-8, the J call TRBJ1-6, with 7 bases matching TRBD1. Germline V gene data show CDR1 as SGHVS and CDR2 as FQNEAQ. The CDR3 contains 14 residues. The V and J ends lost 5 bases and 15 bases, in that order; junction bases with no gene match: 13. CDR3 in amino acids: CASSKPGQQKGLHF. CDR3 DNA: TGTGCCAGCAGCAAACCGGGACAGCAGAAAGGCCTCCACTTT.

The rearrangement links TRBV27 to TRBJ2-7, with TRBD1 matching 7 bases. In germline, CDR1 is MNHEY, CDR2 SMNVEV (reference sequence). The CDR3 extends over 14 amino acids. The trim removed 3 bases at V and 2 bases at J, leaving 4 bases unmatched. CDR3 nucleotides: TGTGCCAGCAGTTTTCTTCAGGGGGCCTACGAGCAGTACTTC. It encodes CASSFLQGAYEQYF.

This sequence joins TRBV30 and TRBJ2-7; the D is unclear. Trimming took 1 base from V and 10 from J, leaving 11 bases between them. The CDR3 has 11 amino acids. In germline, CDR1 is GTSNPN, CDR2 SVGIG (reference sequence). The CDR3 DNA follows: TGTGCCTGGAGTGAGTCAAATTTTCAGTACTTC. Its protein product is CAWSESNFQYF.

The chain employs TRBV11-2 and TRBJ1-1; TRBD1 matches 7 bases. Germline V gene data show CDR1 as SGHAT and CDR2 as FQNNGV. The V and J ends lost 6 bases and 5 bases, in that order; junction bases with no gene match: 3. The CDR3 extends over 12 amino acids. The CDR3 DNA follows: TGTGCCAGCAGGGCAGGGGGGACTGAAGCTTTCTTT. The encoded protein is CASRAGGTEAFF.

The rearrangement links TRBV25-1 to TRBJ2-7; tentative D call: TRBD2 (7 bases). The CDR3 sequence is 14 residues long. CDR1 is MGHDK, CDR2 SYGVNS, per germline. The V end was cut by 5 bases, the J end by 5 bases, with 16 bases between. CDR3 protein: CASSLGGRANEQYF. The CDR3 region has the DNA TGTGCCAGCAGTCTGGGGGGGCGGGCTAACGAGCAGTACTTC.